The 11 T cell receptor beta chains given below trace back to one sample, sequenced in a study of CD8 T cells in ankylosing spondylitis. These receptors' targets are unknown. Study-wide findings and caveats: Ankylosing spondylitis blood appeared to carry a characteristic TCR beta motif of seven to nine highly homologous variants.

TCRdb itself ran the 5' RACE reads through MiXCR, one entry per CDR3 protein. The data hold approximately 400,000 distinct CDR3 sequences, with about a sixth observed a single time. The sample was blood, either unsorted or a sorted T cell fraction (not recorded which). The receptors were gathered from a male donor with ankylosing spondylitis.

This clonotype was observed a few times. CDR3 in amino acids: CASTAGGSGEAKNIQYF. The CDR3 DNA reads TGTGCCAGTACTGCGGGCGGTTCAGGGGAGGCCAAAAACATTCAGTACTTC. The chain employs TRBV6-2 or TRBV6-3 and TRBJ2-4; D possibly corresponds to TRBD1 (6 bases). The germline gives CDR1 MNHEY, CDR2 SVGEGT. The CDR3 has 17 residues. V lost 9 bases and J lost 1, with 22 bases in between.

This chain connects TRBV3-1 to TRBJ2-1; 12 bases line up with TRBD2. V was clipped by 5 bases and J by 8 bases; unmatched bases: 7. This CDR3 contains 15 residues. The germline CDR1 and CDR2 sequences are LGHDT and YNNKEL (reference sequence). The CDR3, as DNA: TGTGCCAGCAGCGCACTAGCGGGGGGCCTCGATGAGCAGTTCTTC. This encodes CASSALAGGLDEQFF.

This clonotype was seen a few times. The chain employs TRBV3-1 and TRBJ2-1, with D unclear. The CDR3 is made up of 15 amino acids. Germline CDR1 reads LGHDT; CDR2 reads YNNKEL (reference sequence). V lost 0 bases to trimming and J lost 2 bases, with 8 bases between them. The CDR3 loop is CASSQDQSAYNEQFF. The CDR3 nucleotides are TGTGCCAGCAGCCAAGACCAGTCTGCCTACAATGAGCAGTTCTTC.

This clonotype showed up many times. The chain joins TRBV29-1 to TRBJ2-5, with 8 bases fitting TRBD1. V lost 6 bases, J lost 7 bases, and 19 bases stayed unmatched. The CDR3 consists of 16 residues. Germline CDR1 is SQVTM and CDR2 is ANQGSEA. The CDR3 region is CSVSNPAGGEAVTQYF. In DNA form, the CDR3 reads TGCAGCGTGAGCAATCCGGCAGGGGGCGAAGCGGTGACCCAGTACTTC.

The chain uses TRBV15 and TRBJ1-1, with D uncertain. Trimming took 5 bases from V and 3 from J, leaving 7 bases between them. The CDR3 consists of 12 residues. CDR1 is LNHNV, CDR2 YYDKDF, per germline (reference sequence). The CDR3 reads CATSRMDTEAFF. The CDR3 DNA reads TGTGCCACCAGCCGAATGGACACTGAAGCTTTCTTT.

The sample holds a few counts of this clonotype. The V and J genes are TRBV21-1 and TRBJ1-5; whether TRBD1, the table's D call, matches the DNA was not checked. TRBV21-1 is a listed pseudogene. CDR3 size: 16 residues. Here the CDR3 reads CASSKDGTESNQPQHF. As DNA, the CDR3 is TGTGCCAGCAGCAAAGATGGGACAGAGAGCAATCAGCCCCAGCATTTT.

The chain's CDR3 is CAWSSGRGGYTF. Here the CDR3 DNA reads TGTGCCTGGAGTTCCGGGAGAGGAGGCTACACCTTC. J is TRBJ1-2 and V is TRBV30; D uncertain. Trimming pared 2 bases from V and 8 bases from J, leaving 12 bases between. CDR3 length: 12 amino acids. Germline lookup yields CDR1 GTSNPN and CDR2 SVGIG (reference sequence).

The sample holds many counts of this clonotype. This chain links TRBV7-9 with TRBJ1-6; maybe TRBD1 (5 bases). Germline CDR1 SEHNR, CDR2 FQNEAQ (reference sequence). This CDR3 region has 13 residues. Trimming took off 8 bases at V and 7 bases at J, with 12 bases between the two ends. The CDR3 nucleotides read TGTGCCAGCGGAGACAGTTTCAATTCACCCCTCCACTTT. It encodes CASGDSFNSPLHF.

With respect to this clonotype: A much more abundant neighbour one base away suggests this may be a read error. The CDR3 DNA reads as TGCGCCAGCAGCACGGGACAGGCCCAAGAGACCCAGTACTTC. Residues: CASSTGQAQETQYF. The chain couples TRBV5-1 to TRBJ2-5; TRBD1 agrees at 8 bases. The V segment lost 4 bases and the J segment 1 base; nucleotides outside the gene matches: 3. The CDR3 spans 14 residues. Germline CDR1 and CDR2: SGHRS and YFSETQ.

This chain joins TRBV6-5 and TRBJ1-3; D might be TRBD1 (5 bases). CDR1 is MNHEY, CDR2 SVGAGI, per germline. The CDR3 extends over 15 amino acids. The V and J ends lost 2 bases and 4 bases respectively, with 12 bases between them. CDR3 coding DNA: TGTGCCAGCAGTTACCGCGCGGGGGACGGAAACACCATATATTTT. As protein: CASSYRAGDGNTIYF.

This clonotype appeared many times. The gene calls are TRBV12-3 or TRBV12-4 and TRBJ1-4, with TRBD1 identical over 7 bases. There are 15 residues in the CDR3. V dropped 6 bases and J dropped 3; count of bases not matched to a gene: 7. CDR3 DNA: TGTGCCAGCAGACCTAACAGGGGAGCTAATGAAAAACTGTTTTTT. This encodes CASRPNRGANEKLFF.